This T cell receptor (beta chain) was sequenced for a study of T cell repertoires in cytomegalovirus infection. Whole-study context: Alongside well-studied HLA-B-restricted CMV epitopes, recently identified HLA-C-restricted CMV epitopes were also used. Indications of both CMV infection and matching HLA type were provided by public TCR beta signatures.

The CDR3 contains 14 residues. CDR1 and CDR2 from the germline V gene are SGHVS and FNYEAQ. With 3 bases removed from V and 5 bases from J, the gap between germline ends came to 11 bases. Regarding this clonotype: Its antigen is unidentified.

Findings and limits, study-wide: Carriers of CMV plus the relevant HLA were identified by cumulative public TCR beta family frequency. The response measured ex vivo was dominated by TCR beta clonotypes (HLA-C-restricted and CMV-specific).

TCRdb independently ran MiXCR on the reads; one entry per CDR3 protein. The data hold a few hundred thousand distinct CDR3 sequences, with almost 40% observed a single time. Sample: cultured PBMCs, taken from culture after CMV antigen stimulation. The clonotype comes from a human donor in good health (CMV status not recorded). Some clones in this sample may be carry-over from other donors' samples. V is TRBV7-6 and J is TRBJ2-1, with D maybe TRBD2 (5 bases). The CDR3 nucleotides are TGTGCCAGCAGCTTGCGGACTCTAGACAATGAGCAGTTCTTC. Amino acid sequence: CASSLRTLDNEQFF.